This T cell receptor (beta chain) was sequenced in a study of control samples from healthy donors and cancer patients. TCRdb's copy holds only in-frame clones and misses some; the assay was immunoSEQ multiplex PCR. The table shows fewer than 100,000 clones, with 88% occurring only once. The receptor was isolated from a woman in her 50s in good health. What was sequenced was blood.

CDR3 in amino acids: CASSWGQSTDTQYF. CDR3 nucleotide sequence: TGTGCCAGTAGTTGGGGACAATCCACAGATACGCAGTATTTT. The gene calls are TRBV19 and TRBJ2-3; D may be TRBD1 (6 bases). CDR3 length: 14 residues. V lost 5 bases, J lost 2 bases, and 11 bases lay in between. From germline, CDR1 is LNHDA and CDR2 SQIVND (reference sequence).